One sample yielded the 27 T cell receptor beta chains listed below, sequenced in a study of blood T cell repertoires in COVID-19 (dated by TCRdb to 2018 to 2020). Preparation of the library involved the immunoSEQ multiplex PCR assay. The source is immuneACCESS, and TCRdb retained only in-frame sequences with V and J called. Part of the clones is not carried over; for the studies checked, unresolved V genes explain less than half of this, and the remainder is unexplained. Here the sample has about 400,000 clones; 70% to 90% occur a single time. In total, the top ten clones hold 3% of the sample. Source material: peripheral blood. The receptor set was obtained from a human donor in a cohort sampled during active COVID-19.

The chain couples TRBV30 to TRBJ1-2; D is unclear. Germline CDR1 GTSNPN, CDR2 SVGIG (reference sequence). The V end lost 3 bases, the J end lost 8 bases, and 16 bases lay between the germline ends. CDR3 length equals 13 residues. CDR3 DNA sequence: TGTGCCTGGAGGGGAGGCACCCTCGGAGGCTACACCTTC. This sequence encodes CAWRGGTLGGYTF.

V usage is TRBV5-1 and J usage is TRBJ1-1; D call uncertain. The CDR3 has 13 amino acids. Germline-derived CDR1 and CDR2 are SGHRS and YFSETQ. Trimming left V 1 base short and J 1 base short, with 5 bases between. CDR3 sequence: CASSLTGNTEAFF. The CDR3 DNA reads TGCGCCAGCAGCTTGACGGGGAACACTGAAGCTTTCTTT.

CDR3 bases: TGTGCCAGTAGTATAGGGGCAGAGAATCAGCCCCAGCATTTT. This gives the protein CASSIGAENQPQHF. The V gene is TRBV19, the J gene TRBJ1-5; D gene unclear. The germline CDR1 and CDR2 sequences are LNHDA and SQIVND (reference sequence). The CDR3 is 14 amino acids. Trimming removed 1 base at V and 4 bases at J, with 8 bases between.

The chain is built from TRBV5-1 and TRBJ2-7, with 11 bases lining up with TRBD1. The CDR3 runs to 14 residues. The germline V gene encodes CDR1 SGHRS and CDR2 YFSETQ. V shed 6 bases and J 4 bases; nucleotides not matched to a gene: 6. The CDR3 spells CASTLDRGLYEQYF. The CDR3 DNA sequence: TGCGCCAGCACCCTGGACAGGGGGCTGTACGAGCAGTACTTC.

This clone showed up just once. V usage is TRBV7-2 and J usage is TRBJ2-1, with 12 bases lining up with TRBD2. The ends lost 4 bases at V and 2 bases at J; junction bases unmatched: 3. The CDR3 loop spans 16 amino acids. Germline V CDR1 and CDR2: SGHTA, FQGNSA. CDR3 in DNA: TGTGCCAGCAGCTCCGCTAGCGGGGGGGCCTACAATGAGCAGTTCTTC. It encodes CASSSASGGAYNEQFF.

The V and J genes are TRBV7-8 and TRBJ1-3; the D gene is possibly TRBD1 (5 bases). From germline, CDR1 is SGHVS and CDR2 FQNEAQ. The ends were cut back, 5 bases at V and 0 bases at J, with 8 bases in the middle. CDR3 length: 14 residues. CDR3 nucleotide sequence: TGTGCCAGCAGCCGGACAAACTCTGGAAACACCATATATTTT. Amino acids: CASSRTNSGNTIYF.

The chain has TRBV7-8 and TRBJ1-1, with TRBD1 matching over 7 bases. CDR1 SGHVS and CDR2 FQNEAQ come from the germline V gene. V gave up 5 bases and J gave up 0 bases; unmatched junction bases: 15. CDR3 length: 18 residues. The CDR3 nucleotides are TGTGCCAGCAGCCGTCCTGCCAGGGGGTATCCCATGAACACTGAAGCTTTCTTT. Residues: CASSRPARGYPMNTEAFF.

This chain links TRBV28 with TRBJ1-1; D might be TRBD1 (6 bases). V was shortened by 7 bases and J by 2 bases, with 17 bases between the two germline ends. CDR3 length: 15 residues. The germline CDR1 and CDR2 sequences are MDHEN and SYDVKM. For the CDR3, the DNA is TGTGCCAGCAATACAGGGTTCCCTCTTAACACTGAAGCTTTCTTT. Protein sequence: CASNTGFPLNTEAFF. The complete variable domain, with remaining parts taken from reference TRBV28 and TRBJ1-1, reads DVKVTQSSRYLVKRTGEKVFLECVQDMDHENMFWYRQDPGLGLRLIYFSYDVKMKEKGDIPEGYSVSREKKERFSLILESASTNQTSMYLCASNTGFPLNTEAFFGQGTRLTVV.

The chain uses TRBV5-1 and TRBJ2-3; D is possibly TRBD2 (6 bases). V gave up 4 bases and J gave up 2 bases, with 17 bases separating them. The CDR3 length is 16 residues. In germline, CDR1 is SGHRS, CDR2 YFSETQ. The CDR3 reads CASSQQERAYTDTQYF. CDR3 in DNA: TGCGCCAGCAGCCAACAAGAGCGGGCCTACACAGATACGCAGTATTTT.

This clone was recorded only once. The chain uses TRBV6-1 and TRBJ2-1; weak D call: TRBD2 (7 bases). The V end was cut by 2 bases, the J end by 4 bases, with 12 bases between. The CDR3 spans 15 residues. Germline V gives CDR1 MNHNS, CDR2 SASEGT. CDR3 in DNA: TGTGCCAGCAGTGAAAGGGGGGGAGAGTACAATGAGCAGTTCTTC. Translated: CASSERGGEYNEQFF.

This chain joins TRBV3-1 (or the pseudogene TRBV3-2) and TRBJ1-1; D unresolved. The CDR3 is 13 residues long. V was clipped by 1 base and J by 8 bases, with 11 bases between them. Germline CDR1 and CDR2: LGHDT and YNNKEL (reference sequence). CDR3 coding DNA: TGTGCCAGCAGCCAAGTAAGCGGCGCCGAAGCTTTCTTT. It yields the protein CASSQVSGAEAFF.

This chain connects TRBV2 to TRBJ1-6, with TRBD1 matching 7 bases. V shed 6 bases, J shed 13 bases, and the junction held 9 bases outside the gene matches. The CDR3 has 13 amino acids. Germline CDR1 is SNHLY and CDR2 is FYNNEI. The CDR3 DNA sequence: TGTGCCAGCAGGGCCCAGGGGGAGTGGCCCCTCCACTTT. This encodes CASRAQGEWPLHF.

This chain joins TRBV7-6 and TRBJ1-4; 8 nucleotides match TRBD1. Germline CDR1 is SGHVS and CDR2 is FNYEAQ. This CDR3 is 16 amino acids long. The V segment lost 1 base and the J segment 7 bases; nucleotides outside the gene matches: 8. This chain's CDR3 is CASSLVTGGRGEKLFF. The CDR3 nucleotides are TGTGCCAGCAGCTTAGTAACAGGGGGGCGCGGTGAAAAACTGTTTTTT.

The V gene is TRBV19, the J gene TRBJ2-2; 7 nucleotides agree with TRBD2. Germline V gene lookup returns CDR1 LNHDA and CDR2 SQIVND (reference sequence). Trimming removed 7 bases from V and 6 bases from J; junction bases left unmatched: 11. This CDR3 spans 15 amino acids. The CDR3 nucleotides read TGTGCCAGTACCCTAAGCGGGACGGGGGCCGGGGAGCTGTTTTTT. This codes for CASTLSGTGAGELFF.

The V and J genes are TRBV5-1 and TRBJ2-1; 8 bases line up with TRBD2. V trimming: 0 bases; J trimming: 4 bases; junction bases outside the gene matches: 6. The germline V gene has CDR1 SGHRS and CDR2 YFSETQ. CDR3 length equals 16 residues. The CDR3 region has the DNA TGCGCCAGCAGCTTGGTGGGCACTAGCGGTTACAATGAGCAGTTCTTC. Translated, it gives CASSLVGTSGYNEQFF.

The chain has TRBV6-5 and TRBJ2-7, with 8 bases aligning to TRBD1. Germline assignment: CDR1 MNHEY and CDR2 SVGAGI. J was trimmed by 7 bases and V by 7 bases; bases with no gene match: 12. CDR3 size: 14 residues. This chain's CDR3 is CASKRTGTSGEQYF. The CDR3 bases are TGTGCCAGCAAACGGACAGGGACCTCTGGTGAGCAGTACTTC.

The sample holds one count of this clone. The chain links TRBV7-9 to TRBJ1-2, with TRBD1 identical over 7 bases. Germline CDR1 is SEHNR and CDR2 is FQNEAQ (reference sequence). The junction had 5 bases not matched to a gene; V was cut back by 4 bases and J by 3 bases. This CDR3 spans 14 amino acids. Here the CDR3 reads CASSSHRGDYGYTF. CDR3 DNA: TGTGCCAGCAGCTCCCACAGGGGTGACTATGGCTACACCTTC.

The chain carries TRBV5-1 and TRBJ1-2; D is unclear. Germline V lookup: CDR1 SGHRS, CDR2 YFSETQ. The CDR3 consists of 14 residues. V lost 4 bases to trimming and J lost 7 bases, with 17 bases between them. CDR3 sequence reads: CASSRRLPNSGYTF. CDR3 bases: TGCGCCAGCAGCCGCCGTCTCCCAAACAGTGGCTACACCTTC.

The chain employs TRBV11-2 and TRBJ2-7; D possibly corresponds to TRBD1 (5 bases). The CDR3 totals 15 residues. Trimming removed 7 bases at V and 3 bases at J, with 19 bases between. Germline CDR1 and CDR2: SGHAT and FQNNGV. The CDR3 nucleotides are TGTGCCAGCATCAATAGTGGTTTAAGGGGCTACGAGCAGTACTTC. It encodes CASINSGLRGYEQYF.

The genes are TRBV5-4 and TRBJ2-5; 11 positions match TRBD2. Trimming took 5 bases from V and 4 from J; bases not matched to a gene: 13. The CDR3 sequence is 17 residues long. Germline lookup yields CDR1 SGHNT and CDR2 YYREEE (reference sequence). The CDR3 sequence: CASRGTSGPQSGETQYF. CDR3 nucleotide sequence: TGTGCCAGCAGGGGGACTAGCGGTCCCCAGAGTGGAGAGACCCAGTACTTC.

The J gene is TRBJ2-1, the V gene TRBV5-4; D perhaps matches TRBD2 (6 bases). CDR3 length: 16 amino acids. The V and J ends lost 4 bases and 0 bases respectively, with 14 bases between them. CDR1 is SGHNT and CDR2 is YYREEE in the germline V gene (reference sequence). CDR3 sequence (DNA): TGTGCCAGCAGCGTTTATTTAGCGGTCTCCTACAATGAGCAGTTCTTC. It encodes CASSVYLAVSYNEQFF. Based on the CDR3 plus reference TRBV5-4 and TRBJ2-1, the full variable domain is ETGVTQSPTHLIKTRGQQVTLRCSSQSGHNTVSWYQQALGQGPQFIFQYYREEENGRGNFPPRFSGLQFPNYSSELNVNALELDDSALYLCASSVYLAVSYNEQFFGPGTRLTVL.

The CDR3 nucleotides read TGTGCCAGCAGTTCCACCCCCTCAGCGCCCCTGACTACGCAGTATTTT. It yields the protein CASSSTPSAPLTTQYF. This chain joins TRBV6-5 and TRBJ2-3; no reliable D call. V was trimmed by 4 bases and J by 8 bases, leaving 22 bases between them. The germline V gene has CDR1 MNHEY and CDR2 SVGAGI. The length of the CDR3 is 16 residues.

CDR3 protein: CASTRGGTDSGNTIYF. CDR3 nucleotide sequence: TGTGCCAGTACACGGGGCGGGACCGACTCTGGAAACACCATATATTTT. This chain connects TRBV19 to TRBJ1-3; TRBD1 might be the D (5 bases). The V end lost 7 bases, the J end lost 0 bases, and 16 bases lay between the germline ends. The germline V gene encodes CDR1 LNHDA and CDR2 SQIVND (reference sequence). The CDR3 consists of 16 residues.

The CDR3 is CASSENGLGTGAHYGYTF. The CDR3 DNA sequence: TGTGCCAGCAGTGAGAATGGTCTTGGGACAGGGGCTCACTATGGCTACACCTTC. The chain combines TRBV6-1 with TRBJ1-2, with 10 bases lining up with TRBD1. Germline V gene data show CDR1 as MNHNS and CDR2 as SASEGT. The CDR3 consists of 18 residues. V lost 3 bases and J lost 3; bases outside the gene matches: 13.

The chain employs TRBV3-1 (or the pseudogene TRBV3-2) and TRBJ2-2; TRBD2 is a possible D gene (6 bases). This CDR3 has 13 residues. Per the germline V gene, CDR1 is LGHDT and CDR2 is YNNKEL (reference sequence). V was trimmed by 6 bases and J by 5 bases, leaving 10 bases between them. The CDR3 reads CASSPGLTGELFF. CDR3 in DNA: TGTGCCAGCAGTCCGGGACTTACCGGGGAGCTGTTTTTT.

The chain links TRBV9 to TRBJ1-1, with TRBD1 identical over 7 bases. V lost 3 bases and J lost 2; bases outside the gene matches: 7. The CDR3 is 15 amino acids. CDR1 SGDLS and CDR2 YYNGEE come from the germline V gene. The CDR3 region is CASSGTGTVNTEAFF. In nucleotides, the CDR3 is TGTGCCAGCAGCGGAACCGGGACAGTAAACACTGAAGCTTTCTTT.

The V and J genes are TRBV19 and TRBJ2-4; D ambiguous. Germline V gives CDR1 LNHDA, CDR2 SQIVND (reference sequence). V was cut by 3 bases and J by 3 bases, with 9 bases left in between. The CDR3 length is 14 residues. DNA of the CDR3: TGTGCCAGTAGTATTCCCCGAGTCAAAAACATTCAGTACTTC. Protein sequence: CASSIPRVKNIQYF.